Given below is one TCR beta chain in context. The ends were cut back, 4 bases at V and 2 bases at J, with 13 bases in the middle. The CDR3 contains 15 residues. Germline values: CDR1 SGHTA, CDR2 FQGTGA. This sample is part of a study of shared clonotypes between healthy human individuals. Original data processing: Filtering of immunoSEQ junctional sequences could not match full-length read filtering. Generated by immunoSEQ multiplex PCR, the TCRdb table keeps only in-frame clones and is missing some. V, J and clone size are those of that table, while D and trimming were read from the DNA. Of 950,000 to 1,100,000 clones in the sample, about 80% were seen once.

The chain couples TRBV7-3 to TRBJ2-3; D might be TRBD2 (6 bases). The sequencing input was memory CD4+ T cells from PBMCs. As to subset: CD45RA-negative fraction. The TCR sequence derives from a man aged 18-30 years in good health. Some clones in this sample may be carry-over from other donors' samples. For the CDR3, the DNA is TGTGCCAGCAGCTCCTTGGACTACCCCACAGATACGCAGTATTTT. The encoded protein is CASSSLDYPTDTQYF.